These 20 T cell receptor beta chains originate from one sample sequenced in a study of cytomegalovirus exposure and HLA in healthy donors. The primer mix had 60 Vbeta and 13 Jbeta primers. Sequenced by immunoSEQ multiplex PCR; TCRdb stores in-frame clones only, minus some. The table includes approximately 210,000 clones, under 85% detected once. Sample: PBMCs. The receptors derive from a woman between 45 and 65 years old in good health and CMV-seropositive.

The chain joins TRBV6-5 to TRBJ1-2, with TRBD1 as a possible D gene (5 bases). There are 16 residues in the CDR3. Trimming took 4 bases from V and 3 from J, leaving 18 bases between them. CDR1 and CDR2 (germline): MNHEY, SVGAGI. In DNA form, the CDR3 reads TGTGCCAGCAGTTGGACATTACAAAGCATGGACTATGGCTACACCTTC. This codes for CASSWTLQSMDYGYTF.

The V and J genes are TRBV4-1 and TRBJ2-7; 9 bases are a match to TRBD1. The trim removed 2 bases at V and 1 base at J, leaving 3 bases unmatched. This CDR3 spans 15 amino acids. Germline CDR1 and CDR2: MGHRA and YSYEKL. CDR3 in amino acids: CASSQPGQGSYEQYF. CDR3 DNA: TGCGCCAGCAGCCAACCGGGACAGGGATCCTACGAGCAGTACTTC.

This chain connects TRBV19 to TRBJ1-2, with D unresolved. CDR1 LNHDA and CDR2 SQIVND come from the germline V gene (reference sequence). The CDR3 spans 16 residues. The CDR3 loop is CASLPLTLGSNYGYTF. The CDR3 DNA sequence: TGTGCAAGTCTGCCCCTTACGCTGGGCAGTAACTATGGCTACACCTTC.

The J gene is TRBJ2-7, the V gene TRBV19; 7 bases line up with TRBD1. After removal of 3 bases from V and 3 bases from J, the junction contained 8 bases not matched to a gene. This CDR3 is built from 15 residues. Germline V CDR1 and CDR2: LNHDA, SQIVND (reference sequence). The CDR3 nucleotides read TGTGCCAGTAGTATCCCCTACCGGGACAGCTACGAGCAGTACTTC. It yields the protein CASSIPYRDSYEQYF. The whole variable domain, remainder taken from reference TRBV19 and TRBJ2-7, is DGGITQSPKYLFRKEGQNVTLSCEQNLNHDAMYWYRQDPGQGLRLIYYSQIVNDFQKGDIAEGYSVSREKKESFPLTVTSAQKNPTAFYLCASSIPYRDSYEQYFGPGTRLTVT.

This clone appeared a single time. The chain couples TRBV5-1 to TRBJ2-2, with 7 bases that match TRBD1. In germline, CDR1 is SGHRS, CDR2 YFSETQ. The CDR3 is made up of 13 amino acids. V lost 7 bases, J lost 4 bases, and 4 bases stayed unmatched. The CDR3 spells CASRRDSTGELFF. The CDR3 DNA reads as TGCGCCAGCCGAAGGGACAGCACCGGGGAGCTGTTTTTT. Together with reference TRBV5-1 and TRBJ2-2, the CDR3 gives the full variable domain: KAGVTQTPRYLIKTRGQQVTLSCSPISGHRSVSWYQQTPGQGLQFLFEYFSETQRNKGNFPGRFSGRQFSNSRSEMNVSTLELGDSALYLCASRRDSTGELFFGEGSRLTVL.

The table lists this clone with a few counts. The CDR3 loop is CASSHVGGEQFF. In nucleotides, the CDR3 is TGTGCCAGCAGCCACGTCGGGGGTGAGCAGTTCTTC. This chain uses TRBV7-6 with TRBJ2-1; a weak D match, TRBD2 (6 bases). The V gene lost 5 bases and the J gene lost 9 bases, with 11 bases spanning the gap. CDR1 is SGHVS and CDR2 is FNYEAQ in the germline V gene. The CDR3 has 12 residues.

This clone was picked up one time. The chain employs TRBV29-1 and TRBJ1-1, with a possible D match to TRBD1 (6 bases). CDR3 length equals 11 residues. Germline lookup yields CDR1 SQVTM and CDR2 ANQGSEA. V was cut by 6 bases and J by 6 bases, with 11 bases left in between. The CDR3 coding sequence is TGCAGCGTCGAAAAGGGGGCTGAAGCTTTCTTT. Amino acid sequence: CSVEKGAEAFF.

V usage is TRBV5-8 and J usage is TRBJ2-7; D is ambiguous. CDR1 and CDR2 from the germline V gene are SGHTS and YDEGEE. V lost 1 base and J lost 0, with 8 bases in between. The CDR3 is 14 amino acids. The CDR3 DNA reads as TGTGCCAGCAGCTTGTTCAGGAACTCCTACGAGCAGTACTTC. Amino acids: CASSLFRNSYEQYF.

V is TRBV27 and J is TRBJ1-5, with TRBD1 matching over 8 bases. The CDR3 runs to 19 residues. Per germline, CDR1 MNHEY and CDR2 SMNVEV (reference sequence). The ends lost 0 bases at V and 1 base at J; junction bases unmatched: 11. CDR3 nucleotide sequence: TGTGCCAGCAGTTTATCGCCCAGGGGGCCAGAGGGCAGCAATCAGCCCCAGCATTTT. Protein product: CASSLSPRGPEGSNQPQHF.

This clone was found a few times. The rearrangement joins TRBV6-1 to TRBJ1-1; TRBD1 is a possible D gene (5 bases). The V gene lost 5 bases and the J gene lost 4 bases, with 17 bases spanning the gap. CDR1 and CDR2 (germline): MNHNS, SASEGT. This CDR3 contains 15 residues. CDR3 residues: CASSTAGRGGTEAFF. CDR3 nucleotides: TGTGCCAGCAGTACGGCCGGGAGGGGAGGCACTGAAGCTTTCTTT.

The chain employs TRBV27 and TRBJ2-7; the match to TRBD2 covers 9 bases. Losses at the gene ends were 3 bases for V and 4 bases for J; bases not matched to a gene: 7. The CDR3 is 15 amino acids. Per germline, CDR1 MNHEY and CDR2 SMNVEV (reference sequence). DNA of the CDR3: TGTGCCAGCAGTTTCAACGCGGGGGGGCTGTACGAGCAGTACTTC. Encoded protein: CASSFNAGGLYEQYF.

The chain combines TRBV7-2 with TRBJ2-1; maybe TRBD2 (7 bases). Germline-derived CDR1 and CDR2 are SGHTA and FQGNSA. V gave up 1 base and J gave up 11 bases, with 15 bases separating them. The CDR3 consists of 14 residues. The CDR3 DNA sequence: TGTGCCAGCAGCTTAGTCGGGGGGCTGGGTCAGCAGTTCTTC. It translates to CASSLVGGLGQQFF.

The V gene is TRBV5-5, the J gene TRBJ1-2; unclear D gene. The CDR3 spans 15 residues. Trimming left V 4 bases short and J 7 bases short, with 20 bases between. The V gene's germline CDR1 is SGHKS and CDR2 YYEKEE (reference sequence). CDR3 loop: CASSPTTRTAFGYTF. The CDR3 coding sequence is TGTGCCAGCAGCCCTACGACAAGAACAGCCTTTGGCTACACCTTC.

V and J are TRBV6-1 and TRBJ1-2; 9 nucleotides line up with TRBD1. The junction had 6 bases not matched to a gene; V was cut back by 5 bases and J by 2 bases. From germline, CDR1 is MNHNS and CDR2 SASEGT. This CDR3 contains 15 residues. The CDR3 loop reads CASSKQGAVNYGYTF. The CDR3 region has the DNA TGTGCCAGCAGTAAACAGGGGGCGGTGAACTATGGCTACACCTTC.

This clone has only one observation. This chain connects TRBV29-1 to TRBJ1-5; D uncertain. The CDR3 has 14 residues. Looked up from germline, CDR1 is SQVTM and CDR2 is ANQGSEA. V was pared by 5 bases and J by 5 bases, with 16 bases between. The CDR3 is CSVLEGRDYQPQHF. CDR3 DNA: TGCAGCGTTCTTGAAGGGAGGGATTATCAGCCCCAGCATTTT.

V is TRBV6-5 and J is TRBJ2-1, with 9 nucleotides matching TRBD2. Germline V CDR1 and CDR2: MNHEY, SVGAGI. This CDR3 has 15 residues. V dropped 4 bases and J dropped 4; count of bases not matched to a gene: 5. The CDR3 loop is CASSFTSGPYNEQFF. The CDR3 nucleotides read TGTGCCAGCAGTTTTACTAGCGGGCCGTACAATGAGCAGTTCTTC.

This clone was seen repeatedly, ten times or more. The V call is TRBV30, the J call TRBJ1-2; tentatively, D is TRBD1 (5 bases). The CDR3 is 14 amino acids. Germline V gene sequence: CDR1 GTSNPN, CDR2 SVGIG (reference sequence). V gave up 2 bases and J gave up 6 bases, with 16 bases separating them. Written as DNA, the CDR3 is TGTGCCTGGAGTCGGGGGGGAAAGGGGCATGGCTACACCTTC. Protein product: CAWSRGGKGHGYTF. Supplemented by reference TRBV30 and TRBJ1-2, the full variable domain reads SQTIHQWPATLVQPVGSPLSLECTVEGTSNPNLYWYRQAAGRGLQLLFYSVGIGQISSEVPQNLSASRPQDRQFILSSKKLLLSDSGFYLCAWSRGGKGHGYTFGSGTRLTVV.

The genes are TRBV7-9 and TRBJ2-7; 9 bases agree with TRBD1. This CDR3 contains 16 residues. From germline, CDR1 is SEHNR and CDR2 FQNEAQ (reference sequence). J was trimmed by 2 bases and V by 3 bases; bases with no gene match: 8. This CDR3 reads CASSLRGGTGPYEQYF. DNA of the CDR3: TGTGCCAGCAGCTTGAGGGGAGGGACAGGGCCCTACGAGCAGTACTTC.

The chain recombines TRBV19 with TRBJ2-7; tentatively, D is TRBD1 (7 bases). This CDR3 has 17 amino acids. V was shortened by 6 bases and J by 0 bases, with 21 bases between the two germline ends. Germline V gene data show CDR1 as LNHDA and CDR2 as SQIVND (reference sequence). The CDR3 protein is CASSPSPLRGASYEQYF. CDR3 nucleotide sequence: TGTGCCAGTAGCCCGAGTCCCCTCAGGGGGGCCTCCTACGAGCAGTACTTC.

This sequence joins TRBV7-6 and TRBJ2-7, with D possibly TRBD1 on 8 matching bases. Germline-derived CDR1 and CDR2 are SGHVS and FNYEAQ. Trimming pared 3 bases from V and 6 bases from J, leaving 18 bases between. The CDR3 runs 15 residues. The CDR3 coding sequence is TGTGCCAGCAGCTTTGGACAGGGAGGGCTCTCCGAGCAGTACTTC. It translates to CASSFGQGGLSEQYF.